A single sample is the source of the 11 T cell receptor beta chains below, sequenced in a study of shared clonotypes between healthy human individuals. TCRdb's copy holds only in-frame clones and misses some; the assay was immunoSEQ multiplex PCR. The table has some 2,100,000 clones, more than 85% seen once; the top ten hold 1.5% to 2%. Naivety among CD8 cells was defined by CD45RO negativity and positive CCR7 selection, thereby excluding terminally differentiated effector memory CD45RA+ cells. Sequenced material: naive CD8+ T cells from PBMCs. These receptors were obtained from a man between 18 and 35 years old in good health. Some clones in this sample may be carry-over from other donors' samples.

The chain is built from TRBV21-1 and TRBJ2-7; the D call of TRBD1 is as the table states it, not checked on the DNA. TRBV21-1 is described as a pseudogene. CDR3 length equals 15 residues. The CDR3 loop reads CASSKEADRGGEQYF. The CDR3 nucleotides are TGTGCCAGCAGCAAAGAGGCTGACAGGGGAGGCGAGCAGTACTTC.

In its sample, this clone was seen once. The chain recombines TRBV15 with TRBJ2-5; no reliable D call. V was clipped by 4 bases and J by 2 bases, with 11 bases between them. Germline loops: CDR1 LNHNV, CDR2 YYDKDF (reference sequence). The CDR3 contains 14 residues. This chain's CDR3 is CATSTRTVQETQYF. CDR3 nucleotides: TGTGCCACCAGCACCCGGACGGTGCAAGAGACCCAGTACTTC. Together with reference TRBV15 and TRBJ2-5, the CDR3 gives the full variable domain: DAMVIQNPRYQVTQFGKPVTLSCSQTLNHNVMYWYQQKSSQAPKLLFHYYDKDFNNEADTPDNFQSRRPNTSFCFLDIRSPGLGDTAMYLCATSTRTVQETQYFGPGTRLLVL.

The chain has TRBV4-1 and TRBJ2-1, with 10 bases lining up with TRBD2. This CDR3 is 15 amino acids long. Germline CDR1 reads MGHRA; CDR2 reads YSYEKL. With 6 bases clipped from V and 3 bases from J, the junction kept 5 bases outside the gene matches. The CDR3 region is CASSPLAGDYNEQFF. Written as DNA, the CDR3 is TGCGCCAGCAGTCCGCTAGCGGGAGACTACAATGAGCAGTTCTTC.

J is TRBJ1-5 and V is TRBV19; 11 bases agree with TRBD1. The CDR3 is made up of 16 amino acids. V dropped 5 bases and J dropped 5; count of bases not matched to a gene: 8. CDR1 LNHDA and CDR2 SQIVND come from the germline V gene (reference sequence). CDR3 DNA: TGTGCCAGTAGTGACCGGGACAGGGGGTCCCATCAGCCCCAGCATTTT. Translated, it gives CASSDRDRGSHQPQHF.

This chain connects TRBV11-3 to TRBJ2-1, with no clear D. Germline V gene lookup returns CDR1 SGHNT and CDR2 YENEEA. V shed 4 bases and J shed 3 bases, with 7 bases lying between them. The CDR3 spans 13 residues. The CDR3 reads CASSSRHYNEQFF. CDR3 sequence (DNA): TGTGCCAGCAGCTCTAGACACTACAATGAGCAGTTCTTC.

This chain connects TRBV5-6 to TRBJ2-7; D possibly corresponds to TRBD1 (5 bases). The germline gives CDR1 SGHDT, CDR2 YYEEEE. V was cut by 0 bases and J by 6 bases, with 16 bases left in between. The CDR3 length is 15 residues. The chain's CDR3 is CASSLGAGHVGEQYF. The DNA for the CDR3 is TGTGCCAGCAGCTTGGGCGCAGGGCATGTTGGCGAGCAGTACTTC.

J is TRBJ2-3 and V is TRBV11-1; no clear D. This CDR3 is built from 16 residues. V was trimmed by 2 bases and J by 1 base, leaving 13 bases between them. CDR1 and CDR2 (germline): SGHAT, FQDESV (reference sequence). The CDR3 nucleotides read TGTGCCAGCAGCTTATACCCAGTCCCGGGCACAGATACGCAGTATTTT. This encodes CASSLYPVPGTDTQYF.

The chain couples TRBV28 to TRBJ1-1; D possibly corresponds to TRBD1 (5 bases). The germline gives CDR1 MDHEN, CDR2 SYDVKM. The CDR3 is made up of 16 amino acids. V lost 2 bases, J lost 4 bases, and 17 bases lay in between. CDR3 nucleotides: TGTGCCAGCAGTTTAGGGTGGTCCGTAGGGACCACTGAAGCTTTCTTT. This sequence encodes CASSLGWSVGTTEAFF.

CDR3 sequence: CASRSEEGELFF. The CDR3 nucleotides are TGTGCCAGCAGGAGTGAGGAAGGGGAGCTGTTTTTT. This rearrangement joins TRBV9 to TRBJ2-2; D is undetermined. CDR3 length equals 12 residues. V was cut by 5 bases and J by 8 bases, with 10 bases left in between. Germline CDR1 reads SGDLS; CDR2 reads YYNGEE.

V is TRBV11-2 and J is TRBJ2-7, with TRBD2 identical over 7 bases. The CDR3 sequence is 15 residues long. Germline V gene data show CDR1 as SGHAT and CDR2 as FQNNGV. Unmatched junction bases numbered 9, after V lost 4 bases and J lost 3 bases. In DNA form, the CDR3 reads TGTGCCAGCAGCTCCCCCTCGGCGGGAGTCTACGAGCAGTACTTC. It specifies CASSSPSAGVYEQYF.

The V and J genes are TRBV4-1 and TRBJ1-2; perhaps TRBD1 as D (5 bases). The V gene lost 0 bases and the J gene lost 8 bases, with 10 bases spanning the gap. CDR1 is MGHRA, CDR2 YSYEKL, per germline. This CDR3 comprises 13 residues. The CDR3 reads CASSQDRENGYTF. The CDR3 DNA reads as TGCGCCAGCAGCCAAGACAGGGAGAACGGCTACACCTTC.